Listed below are T cell receptor beta chains from one sample, sequenced in a study of OX40 agonist ivuxolimab in advanced cancers. Produced via immunoSEQ multiplex PCR; TCRdb's table is partial and in-frame only. Of tens of thousands of clones in the sample, approximately 89% are singletons; the top ten hold roughly 20%. Sequences were derived from CD4+ or CD8+ T cells sorted from blood, sampled in a trial of the OX40 agonist ivuxolimab. The receptors derive from an adult with an advanced solid tumor such as melanoma, head and neck, liver or kidney cancer. CDR3s include the opening cysteine and the closing phenylalanine or tryptophan. The order of the fields is clone size, D gene, V gene, J gene, CDR3 DNA, CDR3 protein. A D gene is named only where the DNA matches it firmly. Some rows mark clone size as missing; the rest say once, few, many or name a class of expanded clone.

-,-,TRBV7-9,TRBJ1-1,TGTGCCAGCAGCTTAGGTTCATATACCACTGAAGCTTTCTTT,CASSLGSYTTEAFF
-,TRBD2,TRBV11-2,TRBJ2-5,TGTGCCAGCAGCTTAGGCGGGCTAGCGGGGGGTCAAGAGACCCAGTACTTC,CASSLGGLAGGQETQYF
-,-,TRBV19,TRBJ1-3,TGTGCCAGTAGTATAAGTGCGTACTCTGGAAACACCATATATTTT,CASSISAYSGNTIYF
-,-,TRBV4-1,TRBJ2-2,TGCGCCAGCAGCCAATTTGAGGGTTTTACCGGGGAGCTGTTTTTT,CASSQFEGFTGELFF
-,-,TRBV7-9,TRBJ2-2,TGTGTCGAGAGGGGCCCGAACACCGGGGAGCTGTTTTTT,CVERGPNTGELFF
few,-,TRBV28,TRBJ2-1,TGTGCCAGCAGTTTCGTGGCGGGTGACAATGAGCAGTTCTTC,CASSFVAGDNEQFF
-,TRBD1,TRBV4-2,TRBJ1-1,TGTGCCAGCAGCCAACTAAAGTCTCTCACCTCGGGACAGGGTCCGGGTGAAGCTTTCTTT,CASSQLKSLTSGQGPGEAFF
-,-,TRBV7-9,TRBJ2-5,TGTGCCAGCAGATCCATGGAGGAGACCCAGTACTTC,CASRSMEETQYF
-,-,TRBV2,TRBJ1-2,TGTGCCAGCAGTGAGGACCCTTACTATGGCTACACCTTC,CASSEDPYYGYTF
-,-,TRBV6-6,TRBJ2-7,TGTGCCAGCAGTTACTCCTCCCGTACCTACGAGCAGTACTTC,CASSYSSRTYEQYF
-,-,TRBV11-2,TRBJ2-5,TGTGCCAGCAGCTTATTTGAGGTTCAAGAGACCCAGTACTTC,CASSLFEVQETQYF
-,-,TRBV6-5,TRBJ1-5,TGTGCCAGCAGTTACAATCGGGAAAGCAATCAGCCCCAGCATTTT,CASSYNRESNQPQHF
-,-,TRBV19,TRBJ2-7,TGTGCCAGTAGTATAGCAGGGGCCTCCTACGAGCAGTACTTC,CASSIAGASYEQYF
-,-,TRBV12-2,TRBJ2-7,TGTGCAAGTCGCAATGGGGGGATATACTCCTACGAGCAGTACTTC,CASRNGGIYSYEQYF
-,TRBD1,TRBV2,TRBJ1-2,TGTGCCAGCAGTGAAAACCAGGGGGCTCAGGATGGCTACACCTTC,CASSENQGAQDGYTF
-,-,TRBV5-4,TRBJ1-2,TGTGCCAGCAGCAGGGGAGGCGGCTACACCTTC,CASSRGGGYTF
-,-,TRBV13,TRBJ2-5,TGTGCCAGCAGCCTCAGAGGGGGGGTAGAGACCCAGTACTTC,CASSLRGGVETQYF
-,TRBD1,TRBV7-8,TRBJ2-6,TGTGCCAGCAGCATGGACAGGGACTTTGGACCTGGGGCCAACGTCCTGACTTTC,CASSMDRDFGPGANVLTF
once,TRBD1,TRBV12-5,TRBJ1-4,TGTGCTAGTGGCACGGGACAGGGGTTTGAAAAACTGTTTTTT,CASGTGQGFEKLFF
-,-,TRBV4-1,TRBJ2-1,TGCGCCAGCAGCCAGGCTACCCGACTCGGGGAGCAGTTCTTC,CASSQATRLGEQFF
-,TRBD2,TRBV15,TRBJ2-3,TGTGCCACCCGACCGGGGGAGGGAGCAGATACGCAGTATTTT,CATRPGEGADTQYF
-,-,TRBV5-4,TRBJ2-3,TGTGCCAGCAGCTTGACAGATACGCAGTATTTT,CASSLTDTQYF
-,-,TRBV21-1,TRBJ2-5,TGTGCCAGAACCCTAGACAGGGTGTGCGAAGGGGAGACCCAGTACTTC,CARTLDRVCEGETQYF
-,TRBD2,TRBV5-1,TRBJ2-7,TGCGCCAGCAGCTTCAGGGCTAGCGGGGGCCCTCTTCCCTACGAGCAGTACTTC,CASSFRASGGPLPYEQYF